This passage covers 2 T cell receptor beta chains from one sample sequenced in a study of T cells in women clearing cervical HPV infection. Data came from immunoSEQ multiplex PCR; TCRdb stores just in-frame clones and leaves some out. The sample spans approximately 52,000 clones; the ten largest clones claim under 2%. Sequencing was carried out using blood buffy coat. The receptors were sampled from a woman between 18 and 75 years old with a cervical HPV16 infection that either progressed to CIN3+ or cleared (not recorded which).

Comments on this clone: The CDR3 is cut off 3 residues early in the read; its end comes from the germline J gene. The chain couples TRBV10-1 to TRBJ2-7, with 8 bases fitting TRBD1. Germline CDR1 WNHNN, CDR2 SYGVQD (reference sequence). The J segment lost 0 bases and the V segment lost 5 bases, leaving 9 bases of the junction unmatched. The CDR3 loop spans 16 amino acids. CDR3 in amino acids: CASSPLLTGVSYEQYF. The CDR3 DNA, read in part, is TGCGCCAGCAGTCCCCTCCTGACAGGGGTCTCCTACGAG.

The DNA read from the CDR3 is TGTGCCAGTAGTATGCGCGTAGGGTTGGACTATGGC. Translating it yields CASSMRVGLDYG. In full, the CDR3 is CASSMRVGLDYGYTF. This rearrangement joins TRBV19 to TRBJ1-2; unclear D gene. The CDR3 is cut off 3 residues early in the read; its end comes from the germline J gene. This CDR3 is built from 15 residues. V lost 3 bases and J 3 bases, leaving 14 bases between the germline ends. CDR1 LNHDA and CDR2 SQIVND come from the germline V gene (reference sequence).